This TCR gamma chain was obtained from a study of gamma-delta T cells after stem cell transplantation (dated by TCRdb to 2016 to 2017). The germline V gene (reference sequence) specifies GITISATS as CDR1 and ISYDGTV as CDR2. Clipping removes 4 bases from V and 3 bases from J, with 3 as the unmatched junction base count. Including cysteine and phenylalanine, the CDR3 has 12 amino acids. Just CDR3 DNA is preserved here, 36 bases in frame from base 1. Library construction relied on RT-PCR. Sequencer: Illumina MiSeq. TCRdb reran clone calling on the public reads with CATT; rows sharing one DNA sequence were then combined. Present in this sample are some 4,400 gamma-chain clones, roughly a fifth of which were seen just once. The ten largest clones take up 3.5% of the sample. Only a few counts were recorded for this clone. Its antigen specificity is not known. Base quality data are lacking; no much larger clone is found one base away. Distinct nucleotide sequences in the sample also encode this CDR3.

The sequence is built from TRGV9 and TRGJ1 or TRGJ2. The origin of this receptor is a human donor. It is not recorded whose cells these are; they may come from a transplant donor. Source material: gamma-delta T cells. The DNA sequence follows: TGTGCCTTGTGGGAAGGTTATTATAAGAAACTCTTT. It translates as CALWEGYYKKLF.